This T cell receptor beta chain was captured by sequencing in a study of cytotoxic CD8 clonotypes in ibrutinib-treated CLL (dated by TCRdb to 2020 to 2023). With respect to the entire study: The cohort had about a dozen relapsed/refractory and roughly 14 treatment-naive patients; 17 to 18 were IGHV unmutated. Partial responses were observed in 24 patients and complete responses in 2; after a median follow-up of 68 months, remission was maintained in approximately 15 patients and progression was observed in roughly 12. Response samples were obtained after a median of around 11 months of treatment, with a range of about 6 to 36 months. On average, each sample yielded around 250,000 productive templates and about 94,000 productive rearrangements. Longitudinal samples were available for 26 of the 86 trial participants. Cryopreserved peripheral blood mononuclear cells were obtained prior to treatment, at the time of response, and at either disease progression or sustained remission. Beyond this particular receptor, the publication reports: Baseline clonality exceeded that of age-matched healthy donors and correlated strongly with circulating CD8+ T-cell counts. Clonality rose at ibrutinib response, remained stable during sustained remission, and dropped back toward baseline at progression. Sustained-remission and progressing patients did not have matched sampling times, and lymph node repertoires were not examined. Public clonotypes were rare and either contracted or stayed stable during treatment, and the rise in clonality at ibrutinib response reflected the expansion of private clonotypes.

On this clone: No cognate antigen has been identified for it. This may arise from a read error, as a much more abundant clone is one base away.

V loses 3 bases, J loses 1 base, and the germline ends lie 3 bases apart. Measured from the cysteine to the phenylalanine, the CDR3 is 13 residues long. The sequence is cut down to CDR3 DNA, 39 bases in frame from base 1. CDR1 and CDR2 are drawn from the germline V gene: SNHLY, FYNNEI. A MiSeq instrument was used for deep resolution sequencing, which targeted depths ranging from 1 in 1 million up to 1 in 200,000 T cells, with coverage averaging 10x for each clonotype. TCR beta libraries were generated with the immunoSEQ hsTCRB Kit. For the original study's pipeline: Data were analyzed with ImmunoSEQ Data Assistant and ImmunoSEQ Analyzer, with V, D and J genes assigned per IMGT definitions. Clonality, which ranges from 0 to 1, was calculated by subtracting the normalized Shannon entropy of productive rearrangement frequencies from one. Public clonotype analysis was restricted to overrepresented clonotypes comprising at least 0.05% of each patient's repertoire. Approximately 12 repertoires from age-matched healthy donors, obtained from immuneACCESS, served as clonality controls. The table comes from immuneACCESS by way of TCRdb, which keeps in-frame sequences with V and J called. Part of the clones is missing from these tables; in studies checked, under half for an unresolved V gene and the rest for unknown reasons. V and J calls and clone size are copied from that table; D and trimming were computed from the DNA. The sample yields around 300,000 clones; roughly 79% were counted once. The ten largest clones add up to more than 6% of the sample.

For TCR beta library preparation, roughly 2 micrograms of genomic DNA was extracted from cryopreserved PBMCs. Longitudinal blood samples from CLL patients on ibrutinib monotherapy underwent high-throughput TCR beta sequencing. The patients were enrolled in a single-center, open-label phase 2 trial of ibrutinib monotherapy. The rearrangement joined TRBV2 to TRBJ2-2; the D gene is not confidently resolved. The TCR originated in a human donor with chronic lymphocytic leukemia. The source material was PBMCs, sampled before ibrutinib treatment. The nucleotide sequence reads TGTGCCAGCAGTGAGGAGAACACCGGGGAGCTGTTTTTT. Its product reads: CASSEENTGELFF.